The 20 T cell receptor beta chains below come from one sample, sequenced in a study of radiotherapy plus CTLA-4 blockade in lung cancer. Profiling relied on immunoSEQ multiplex PCR, and the TCRdb table lists in-frame clones only, not all of them. The table includes over 100,000 clones, more than 65% detected once. The sample consisted of peripheral blood, taken from a patient treated with radiotherapy plus ipilimumab. These receptors all come from a human donor with non-small cell lung cancer that progressed on radiotherapy plus ipilimumab. Some clones in this sample may be carry-over from other donors' samples.

V and J are TRBV4-3 and TRBJ2-2; the D gene is possibly TRBD1 (6 bases). Germline V lookup: CDR1 LGHNA, CDR2 YSLEER. Trimming took off 3 bases at V and 6 bases at J, with 14 bases between the two ends. There are 15 residues in the CDR3. The CDR3 loop is CASSQDQTGAGELFF. In nucleotides, the CDR3 is TGCGCCAGCAGCCAGGATCAGACAGGCGCCGGGGAGCTGTTTTTT.

The J gene is TRBJ1-2, the V gene TRBV19; possibly TRBD1 for D (5 bases). V gave up 3 bases and J gave up 2 bases, with 7 bases separating them. Germline V gives CDR1 LNHDA, CDR2 SQIVND (reference sequence). This CDR3 spans 13 amino acids. The CDR3 region has the DNA TGTGCCAGTAGTATCGAGGGGAACTATGGCTACACCTTC. Translated, it gives CASSIEGNYGYTF.

The chain is built from TRBV5-1 and TRBJ2-3; 9 bases are a match to TRBD2. The CDR3 consists of 15 residues. Germline CDR1 SGHRS, CDR2 YFSETQ. V lost 4 bases, J lost 3 bases, and 6 bases stayed unmatched. The CDR3 protein is CASSLRTSETDTQYF. The CDR3 coding sequence is TGCGCCAGCAGCCTCCGGACTAGCGAAACAGATACGCAGTATTTT.

V usage is TRBV5-4 and J usage is TRBJ1-2; 7 bases map to TRBD1. CDR1 is SGHNT, CDR2 YYREEE, per germline (reference sequence). V shed 3 bases, J shed 0 bases, and the junction held 5 bases outside the gene matches. CDR3 length: 15 amino acids. The CDR3 sequence is CASSSGTETNYGYTF. The CDR3 DNA sequence: TGTGCCAGCAGCTCCGGGACAGAAACTAACTATGGCTACACCTTC.

The genes are TRBV2 and TRBJ2-1; D assignment may be TRBD1 or TRBD2 (5 bases each). V shed 4 bases and J shed 9 bases, with 16 bases lying between them. The CDR3 runs 14 residues. Germline CDR1 reads SNHLY; CDR2 reads FYNNEI. CDR3 sequence: CASSAGPLGGEQFF. CDR3 DNA: TGTGCCAGCAGTGCGGGGCCCCTCGGTGGTGAGCAGTTCTTC.

The rearrangement links TRBV5-7 to TRBJ2-7, with D possibly being TRBD2 (7 bases). TRBV5-7 is an ORF, and what it does is uncertain. The CDR3 is 14 residues long. The V end was cut by 3 bases, the J end by 0 bases, with 10 bases between. The CDR3 loop reads CASSWGGRSYEQYF. The CDR3, as DNA: TGTGCCAGCAGCTGGGGGGGGCGCTCCTACGAGCAGTACTTC.

The rearrangement links TRBV7-8 to TRBJ1-5; TRBD1 might be the D (6 bases). The CDR3 spans 19 residues. CDR1 SGHVS and CDR2 FQNEAQ come from the germline V gene. V was cut by 2 bases and J by 0 bases, with 20 bases left in between. CDR3 sequence reads: CASSLFPGGQTYSNQPQHF. The CDR3 region has the DNA TGTGCCAGCAGCTTATTTCCAGGTGGACAGACTTATAGCAATCAGCCCCAGCATTTT.

The chain links TRBV6-6 to TRBJ2-3; no reliable D call. Trimming removed 2 bases at V and 4 bases at J, with 10 bases between. Germline CDR1 MNHNY, CDR2 SVGAGI (reference sequence). This CDR3 is 14 amino acids long. CDR3 protein: CASSYNRRSDTQYF. CDR3 nucleotides: TGTGCCAGCAGTTACAATAGGCGGTCAGATACGCAGTATTTT.

This chain connects TRBV6-5 to TRBJ2-3; 11 bases align to TRBD2. With V trimmed by 9 bases and J by 0 bases, 2 bases remained unmatched. The CDR3 loop spans 14 amino acids. Per germline, CDR1 MNHEY and CDR2 SVGAGI. The DNA of the CDR3 is TGTGCCAGTAGCGGGGGGGAGAGCACAGATACGCAGTATTTT. Translation: CASSGGESTDTQYF.

The rearrangement joins TRBV29-1 to TRBJ1-3; D gene uncertain. This CDR3 spans 13 amino acids. Trimming stripped 3 bases from V and 4 bases from J, with 10 bases between. Germline V gene sequence: CDR1 SQVTM, CDR2 ANQGSEA. In nucleotides, the CDR3 is TGCAGCGTTGAGCATCAGTGGGGAAACACCATATATTTT. Translation: CSVEHQWGNTIYF.

The chain employs TRBV19 and TRBJ1-5; 8 bases match TRBD1. Germline CDR1 is LNHDA and CDR2 is SQIVND (reference sequence). The CDR3 consists of 16 residues. V was pared by 1 base and J by 6 bases, with 8 bases of the junction left unmatched. In nucleotides, the CDR3 is TGTGCCAGTAGTATAGTGGGGGGGACAGGCGGTCAGCCCCAGCATTTT. Translating gives CASSIVGGTGGQPQHF.

V is TRBV7-2 and J is TRBJ1-6, with D uncertain. This CDR3 is 15 amino acids long. V was cut by 2 bases and J by 6 bases, with 11 bases left in between. Germline loops: CDR1 SGHTA, CDR2 FQGNSA. The CDR3 loop is CASSLLSLLNSPLHF. The CDR3 DNA reads TGTGCCAGCAGCTTATTATCCCTGCTTAATTCACCCCTCCACTTT. The variable domain in full, with the rest retrieved from reference TRBV7-2 and TRBJ1-6, is GAGVSQSPSNKVTEKGKDVELRCDPISGHTALYWYRQSLGQGLEFLIYFQGNSAPDKSGLPSDRFSAERTGGSVSTLTIQRTQQEDSAVYLCASSLLSLLNSPLHFGNGTRLTVT.

This chain uses TRBV6-5 with TRBJ2-7, with a weak D call TRBD1 (6 bases). The CDR3 totals 15 residues. Germline V gene sequence: CDR1 MNHEY, CDR2 SVGAGI. V was cut by 7 bases and J by 2 bases, with 18 bases left in between. The CDR3 protein is CASTFFGDTAYEQYF. The DNA for the CDR3 is TGTGCCAGCACCTTCTTTGGGGACACAGCCTACGAGCAGTACTTC.

The CDR3 DNA sequence: TGTGCCAGCAGCTTAATGGGAGGTGAAAGATCACCCCTCCACTTT. Translation: CASSLMGGERSPLHF. V gene TRBV7-9 combines with J gene TRBJ1-6; no reliable D call. This CDR3 is built from 15 residues. V was trimmed by 2 bases and J by 10 bases, leaving 15 bases between them. Germline lookup yields CDR1 SEHNR and CDR2 FQNEAQ (reference sequence).

V and J are TRBV28 and TRBJ2-2; perhaps TRBD2 as D (5 bases). The CDR3 loop spans 14 amino acids. V lost 7 bases and J 3 bases, leaving 12 bases between the germline ends. Looked up from germline, CDR1 is MDHEN and CDR2 is SYDVKM. The chain's CDR3 is CASISGVYTGELFF. CDR3 sequence (DNA): TGTGCCAGCATATCCGGGGTATACACCGGGGAGCTGTTTTTT.

There are a few counts of this clone. V and J are TRBV4-2 and TRBJ2-5; D gene uncertain. Germline V lookup: CDR1 LGHNA, CDR2 YNFKEQ. V shed 4 bases and J shed 4 bases, with 13 bases lying between them. The CDR3 runs to 14 residues. DNA of the CDR3: TGTGCCAGCAGCCCGCCCTCTGGTCGAGAGACCCAGTACTTC. Protein sequence: CASSPPSGRETQYF.

The count of this clone is one. The rearrangement joins TRBV27 to TRBJ2-5, with TRBD1 as a possible D gene (5 bases). Trimming left V 5 bases short and J 3 bases short, with 16 bases between. The CDR3 sequence is 15 residues long. Germline V lookup: CDR1 MNHEY, CDR2 SMNVEV (reference sequence). The CDR3 region is CASSTLQGWEETQYF. The CDR3 bases are TGTGCCAGCAGTACGCTCCAGGGATGGGAAGAGACCCAGTACTTC.

The CDR3 bases are TGTGCCAGCAGCTTGGGGCGACAGAACTATGGCTACACCTTC. It yields the protein CASSLGRQNYGYTF. The chain combines TRBV7-8 with TRBJ1-2; the D gene is possibly TRBD1 (5 bases). Trimming pared 3 bases from V and 2 bases from J, leaving 10 bases between. CDR1 SGHVS and CDR2 FQNEAQ come from the germline V gene. There are 14 residues in the CDR3.

With regard to this clone: Additional DNA sequences in this sample encode the identical CDR3. The chain links TRBV2 to TRBJ2-2, with TRBD2 as a possible D gene (6 bases). This CDR3 has 16 residues. V was trimmed by 8 bases and J by 0 bases, leaving 16 bases between them. Germline V lookup: CDR1 SNHLY, CDR2 FYNNEI. The CDR3 bases are TGTGCCAGCGAGAAAGGGCTAGCGACGAACACCGGGGAGCTGTTTTTT. Protein: CASEKGLATNTGELFF.

This clone showed up just a few times. The chain links TRBV15 to TRBJ2-5; D possibly corresponds to TRBD2 (6 bases). Germline V gene lookup returns CDR1 LNHNV and CDR2 YYDKDF (reference sequence). The ends were cut back, 4 bases at V and 7 bases at J, with 13 bases in the middle. This CDR3 is 13 amino acids long. The CDR3 loop reads CATSIGTQGTQYF. CDR3 DNA sequence: TGTGCCACCAGCATCGGGACTCAGGGGACCCAGTACTTC.